These T cell receptor beta chains were read from a single sample in a study of T cell responses to AZD1222 COVID-19 vaccine. Data came from immunoSEQ multiplex PCR; TCRdb stores just in-frame clones and leaves some out. Among 90,000 to 150,000 clones, around 87% were seen once, and the ten largest hold 2% to 3%. The sample in question was peripheral blood, obtained 28 days after the second AZD1222 dose. These receptors originate from an adult who received the AZD1222 COVID-19 vaccine. Each CDR3 is given with its conserved first and last residue. The D gene is left open where the match is weak.

>TRBJ2-7|-|TRBV6-2/TRBV6-3|15
CASSYGSGRSYEQYF
>TRBJ1-4|-|TRBV28|16
CASSLVVAGFNEKLFF
>TRBJ1-6|-|TRBV7-9|14
CASSFDNYNSPLHF
>TRBJ2-2|-|TRBV5-4|17
CASSLAPGTPGTGELFF
>TRBJ1-5|-|TRBV28|13
CASSLIVNQPQHF
>TRBJ1-5|-|TRBV12-3/TRBV12-4|13
CASSLLRNQPQHF
>TRBJ2-3|TRBD1|TRBV12-3/TRBV12-4|13
CASSDRGKDTQYF
>TRBJ2-2|TRBD1|TRBV27|15
CASRTGTGNTGELFF
>TRBJ1-1|-|TRBV5-1|16
CASSLANSGANTEAFF
>TRBJ1-5|-|TRBV2|12
CASRAVNQPQHF
>TRBJ1-5|TRBD1|TRBV5-6|15
CASSRTGAGNQPQHF
>TRBJ1-5|TRBD1|TRBV6-2/TRBV6-3|16
CASSRQTQGAPQPQHF
>TRBJ1-1|TRBD1|TRBV19|15
CASSIGVNRGTEAFF
>TRBJ2-3|-|TRBV20-1|14
CSASRAGTTDTQYF
>TRBJ2-5|-|TRBV6-2/TRBV6-3|16
CASSYNPGTPQETQYF
>TRBJ1-5|TRBD1|TRBV20-1|14
CSASVGQGFQPQHF
>TRBJ1-6|TRBD1|TRBV18|17
CASSSPGTGVGNSPLHF
>TRBJ2-1|TRBD2|TRBV7-3|15
CASSLSGGTYNEQFF
>TRBJ1-6|TRBD1|TRBV28|14
CASKGTGPNSPLHF
>TRBJ1-1|TRBD1|TRBV12-5|17
CASGLDGTGAMNTEAFF
>TRBJ1-1|-|TRBV6-6|13
CASVPLGNTEAFF
>TRBJ1-5|-|TRBV5-5|14
CASSQGSGNQPQHF
>TRBJ2-7|-|TRBV28|15
CASSRGGTGHGEQYF
>TRBJ2-3|TRBD2|TRBV7-9|16
CASSLKLAGALDTQYF
>TRBJ1-6|TRBD1|TRBV19|16
CASSPTTGATNSPLHF
>TRBJ1-6|-|TRBV19|16
CASRQTWGSYNSPLHF
>TRBJ1-3|-|TRBV6-2/TRBV6-3|15
CASSPERLAGNTIYF
>TRBJ2-5|TRBD2|TRBV4-3|16
CASSQGLAGAGETQYF
>TRBJ2-5|-|TRBV19|16
CASSIRRGQSQETQYF
>TRBJ1-2|-|TRBV4-3|17
CASSQDAPGGDNYGYTF
>TRBJ1-6|TRBD1|TRBV5-1|14
CASSPGQGLRSLHF
>TRBJ1-4|-|TRBV13|14
CASSLRTENEKLFF
>TRBJ2-6|-|TRBV20-1|10
CSASANVLTF
>TRBJ2-3|TRBD2|TRBV11-1|15
CASSFQRGSTDTQYF
>TRBJ1-2|-|TRBV3-1/TRBV3-2|15
CASNHKSRGNYGYTF
>TRBJ2-7|TRBD1|TRBV10-3|14
CAISRQGAGYEQYF
>TRBJ1-2|-|TRBV5-6|14
CASSFFAGNYGYTF
>TRBJ2-2|-|TRBV28|16
CASSFPTSRSTGELFF
>TRBJ2-3|-|TRBV5-1|15
CASILRTALTDTQYF
>TRBJ1-2|-|TRBV4-1|16
CASSQVMGRENYGYTF
>TRBJ2-7|TRBD1|TRBV11-2|13
CASNRQGVYEQYF
>TRBJ1-1|-|TRBV7-9|14
CASSLSAVRREAFF
>TRBJ2-2|-|TRBV14|16
CASSLNAQVEAGELFF
>TRBJ1-1|TRBD1|TRBV11-2|14
CASSFQGAETEAFF
>TRBJ2-1|TRBD1|TRBV6-6|14
CASSYLRGRNEQFF
>TRBJ1-2|-|TRBV29-1|11
CSVGEGYGYTF
>TRBJ1-1|-|TRBV6-2/TRBV6-3|13
CASSSQRLAEAFF
>TRBJ2-3|-|TRBV5-5|15
CASSLAGLAPLAQYF
>TRBJ1-3|-|TRBV6-2/TRBV6-3|16
CASSYAGRISGNTIYF
>TRBJ1-5|-|TRBV28|12
CASRYSNQPQHF
>TRBJ1-5|-|TRBV7-2|15
CASSLDVGRNQPQHF